This T cell receptor (beta chain) appears in the sequencing data of a study of control samples from healthy donors and cancer patients. Comments on this clone: Other DNA sequences in the sample encode the same CDR3.

Profiling relied on immunoSEQ multiplex PCR, and the TCRdb table lists in-frame clones only, not all of them. The sample lists about 34,000 clones, under 95% occurring once. V lost 3 bases to trimming and J lost 8 bases, with 10 bases between them. CDR1 and CDR2 from the germline V gene are MNHNS and SASEGT. The CDR3 runs to 12 residues. J is TRBJ1-2 and V is TRBV6-1; weak D call: TRBD1 (5 bases). The clonotype originates from a man aged 40-55 years with colorectal cancer. Sequenced input: PBMCs. CDR3 sequence (DNA): TGTGCCAGCAGTGACAGGGTACGGGGCTACACCTTC. Its protein product is CASSDRVRGYTF.